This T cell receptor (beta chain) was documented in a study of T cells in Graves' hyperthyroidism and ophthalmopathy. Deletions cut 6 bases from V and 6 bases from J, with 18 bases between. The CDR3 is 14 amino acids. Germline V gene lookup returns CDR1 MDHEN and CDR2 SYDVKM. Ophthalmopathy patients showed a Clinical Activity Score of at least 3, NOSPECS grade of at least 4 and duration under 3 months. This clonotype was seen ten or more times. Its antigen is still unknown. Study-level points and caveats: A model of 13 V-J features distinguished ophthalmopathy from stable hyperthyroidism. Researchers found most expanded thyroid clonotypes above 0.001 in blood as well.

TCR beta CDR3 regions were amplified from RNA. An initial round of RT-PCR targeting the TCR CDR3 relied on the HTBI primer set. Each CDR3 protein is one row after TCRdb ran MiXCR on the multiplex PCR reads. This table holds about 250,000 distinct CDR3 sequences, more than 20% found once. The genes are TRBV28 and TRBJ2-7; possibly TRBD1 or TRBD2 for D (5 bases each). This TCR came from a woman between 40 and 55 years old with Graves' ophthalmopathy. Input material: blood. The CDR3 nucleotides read TGTGCCAGCAGCCCCATGTTAGGGGAGACCGAGCAGTACTTC. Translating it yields CASSPMLGETEQYF.